The source of this TCR beta chain is a study of blood T cell repertoires in COVID-19 (dated by TCRdb to about 2020). Some background on the complete study: Samples covering the acute and convalescent phases of COVID-19 were provided by collaborators in the United States, Italy and Spain. The prospective study material was composed of cDNA or gDNA derived from T cells, B-cell-depleted T cells, or PBMCs. Subjects who had been exposed to COVID-19, were actively infected with it, or had recovered from it provided the deeply sampled blood TCRbeta repertoires that made up the dataset. A freely available public database, intended as a resource for researchers studying the immune response to SARS-CoV-2, is where the repertoires were released. Samples came from the ongoing ImmuneRACE study (first 160 participants) plus 1,254 subjects from 6 global collaborators. A de-identified subject ID, COVID-19 status, age in years and sex were almost always included in the sample metadata. Where available, HLA class I and class II types were taken from metadata supplied by the sample provider and were not determined by assay-based typing. Paper-wide results and their limitations: How much clinical and demographic metadata was included differed by source and by participant, and the metadata was provided uncurated.

The collaborating institutions used their own protocols to collect whole blood in K2EDTA tubes. For TCRbeta analysis, collaborators shipped samples as frozen whole blood, isolated PBMCs, or DNA extracted from either of those sample types. TCRbeta CDR3 regions were amplified from genomic DNA using the immunoSEQ Assay, a bias-controlled multiplex PCR. Under the source paper's analysis protocol: The number of nucleated cells in each sample was estimated from the amplification of reference gene primers within the assay. To quantify the absolute abundance of each unique TCRbeta CDR3 rearrangement, sequence reads were collapsed and filtered. For each sample, productive Simpson clonality was calculated as the square root of Simpson's diversity index over productive rearrangements. The source is immuneACCESS, and TCRdb retained only in-frame sequences with V and J called. Part of the clones is not carried over; for the studies checked, unresolved V genes explain less than half of this, and the remainder is unexplained. V and J calls and clone size are as listed in that table; D and trimming were resolved from the DNA. The sample data list about 69,000 clones, and nearly 90% of these were observed just once. The ten largest clones take up 5% to 6.5% of the sample.

The CDR1 and CDR2 encoded by the germline V gene are SGHDN and FVKESK. Compared with germline, V lacks 1 base and J lacks 2 bases; bases without a gene match: 3. From the cysteine up to the phenylalanine, the CDR3 has a length of 16 residues. The retained sequence is limited to the CDR3, 48 bases, with the frame set at the first base. Details on this clone: It lacks a known antigen. Within one base of it there is no much larger clone, and no base qualities were kept.

The receptor chain draws on TRBV14 and TRBJ1-1, with 11 middle bases fitting TRBD1. The sequenced material came from peripheral blood. The clonotype originates from a middle-aged man with acute or convalescent COVID-19. CDR3 loop: CASSQGGQGANTEAFF. Here is the DNA: TGTGCCAGCAGCCAAGGAGGACAGGGGGCCAACACTGAAGCTTTCTTT. The entire variable domain, with the stretches around the CDR3 drawn from the reference TRBV14 and TRBJ1-1 proteins, is EAGVTQFPSHSVIEKGQTVTLRCDPISGHDNLYWYRRVMGKEIKFLLHFVKESKQDESGMPNNRFLAERTGGTYSTLKVQPAELEDSGVYFCASSQGGQGANTEAFFGQGTRLTVV.